Below, one T cell receptor beta chain is given with its context. Its antigen is not known. The germline V gene encodes CDR1 MNHEY and CDR2 SMNVEV (reference sequence). This CDR3 contains 14 residues. V shed 5 bases, J shed 4 bases, and the junction held 5 bases outside the gene matches. The source of the sample is a study of immune cell composition in non-small cell lung cancer. Study-wide results and caveats: No significant correlation existed between pack-years smoked and tumour clonality. Adenocarcinomas with higher top tumour-associated clone frequency had more reactive TILs.

Here immunoSEQ multiplex PCR was the method, and the copy in TCRdb shows in-frame clones only, minus some. The sample contains 4,000 to 5,000 clones, approximately 83% of which appear only once. The V call is TRBV27, the J call TRBJ2-1, with 7 bases matching TRBD2. The sequenced material came from lung tumor tissue. The sequence was collected from a human donor with non-small cell lung cancer. CDR3 in DNA: TGTGCCAGCAGTCCCGTGGGGGGGTACAATGAGCAGTTCTTC. Translated, it gives CASSPVGGYNEQFF.